The present T cell receptor beta chain was sequenced within a study of blood T cell repertoires in COVID-19. Overall study: PBMCs, B-cell-depleted T cells, or T cells were the source of the cDNA or gDNA that made up the material.

The sample holds one count of this clone. Data came from immunoSEQ multiplex PCR; TCRdb stores just in-frame clones and leaves some out. The sample lists 130,000 or so clones; about 86% were seen once. V gave up 1 base and J gave up 4 bases; unmatched junction bases: 3. CDR3 length: 14 residues. Germline V CDR1 and CDR2: LGHDT, YNNKEL (reference sequence). The clonotype comes from a man aged 40-49 years with acute COVID-19. The chain has TRBV3-1 (or the pseudogene TRBV3-2) and TRBJ2-7; TRBD1 matches 8 bases. The sample comprised PBMCs or T cells enriched from blood (not recorded which). CDR3: CASSQGTGFYEQYF. The CDR3 DNA is TGTGCCAGCAGCCAAGGGACAGGGTTTTACGAGCAGTACTTC.